The present T cell receptor (beta chain) was sequenced within a study of T cells in localized non-small cell lung cancer. Here immunoSEQ multiplex PCR was the method, and the copy in TCRdb shows in-frame clones only, minus some. The profile shows roughly 39,000 clones, about 91% of them singletons. The CDR3 has 13 amino acids. V was cut by 1 base and J by 9 bases, with 13 bases left in between. Germline lookup yields CDR1 SGHAT and CDR2 FQNNGV. Study-wide results and limits: Appearance in adjacent lung was seen for a median 57 of the top 100 tumor clones.

Details on this clone: As yet, its antigen is unknown.

J is TRBJ2-7 and V is TRBV11-2, with D unclear. The material sequenced was PBMCs, taken before any cancer treatment. This sequence originates from a woman between 40 and 69 years old with stage II lung adenocarcinoma. The CDR3 protein is CASSLVLFTGQYF. The DNA of the CDR3 is TGTGCCAGCAGCTTAGTTTTGTTTACGGGGCAGTACTTC.